The 18 T cell receptor beta chains in this list originate from one sample, sequenced in a study of T cells in narcolepsy. Profiling relied on immunoSEQ multiplex PCR, and the TCRdb table lists in-frame clones only, not all of them. The sample records tens of thousands of clones, approximately 85% being singletons. The sample taken for sequencing was CD45RA- memory CD4+ T cells from PBMCs. The receptor set was obtained from a human donor with narcolepsy.

This rearrangement joins TRBV7-8 to TRBJ2-7; D not certain. Trimming left V 4 bases short and J 0 bases short, with 7 bases between. Germline V gives CDR1 SGHVS, CDR2 FQNEAQ. CDR3 length: 13 residues. Here the CDR3 DNA reads TGTGCCAGCAGCTCCTACAGCTCCTACGAGCAGTACTTC. Translation gives CASSSYSSYEQYF.

The chain has TRBV9 and TRBJ2-3; the D is unclear. Germline CDR1 is SGDLS and CDR2 is YYNGEE. The CDR3 is made up of 14 amino acids. V gave up 2 bases and J gave up 5 bases, with 12 bases separating them. This CDR3 is CASSVNPFGDTQYF. The CDR3 nucleotides are TGTGCCAGCAGCGTGAATCCGTTCGGAGATACGCAGTATTTT.

The V gene is TRBV29-1, the J gene TRBJ2-7; TRBD1 matches at 8 bases. Trimming removed 6 bases from V and 1 base from J; junction bases left unmatched: 8. The length of the CDR3 is 14 residues. Per the germline V gene, CDR1 is SQVTM and CDR2 is ANQGSEA. The CDR3 is CSVARQGPSYEQYF. DNA of the CDR3: TGCAGCGTGGCCAGACAGGGGCCATCCTACGAGCAGTACTTC.

The chain recombines TRBV13 with TRBJ1-2, with TRBD1 identical over 7 bases. Germline assignment: CDR1 PRHDT and CDR2 FYEKMQ (reference sequence). The V gene end was trimmed by 6 bases and the J gene end by 8 bases; junction bases not matched to a gene: 15. The CDR3 is 15 residues long. The CDR3 protein is CASSNRGRGLGGYTF. CDR3 nucleotides: TGTGCCAGCAGTAACCGGGGAAGGGGGCTGGGAGGCTACACCTTC.

This clone was counted once. CDR3 region: CASSLTGDLGDTQYF. As DNA, the CDR3 is TGTGCCAGCAGCTTAACCGGGGATTTGGGAGATACGCAGTATTTT. The J gene is TRBJ2-3, the V gene TRBV11-3; perhaps TRBD2 as D (5 bases). The CDR3 covers 15 residues. Germline CDR1 and CDR2: SGHNT and YENEEA. V was cut by 2 bases and J by 5 bases, with 14 bases left in between.

CDR3 loop: CASSTLSRGNTEAFF. CDR3 DNA: TGTGCCAGCAGTACCCTATCGCGGGGGAACACTGAAGCTTTCTTT. The chain has TRBV28 and TRBJ1-1; D remains ambiguous. This CDR3 region has 15 residues. Trimming removed 5 bases from V and 1 base from J, with 14 bases in between. Per the germline V gene, CDR1 is MDHEN and CDR2 is SYDVKM.

The chain joins TRBV5-8 to TRBJ1-1; D is unresolved. This CDR3 has 13 amino acids. Deletions cut 3 bases from V and 5 bases from J, with 11 bases between. Germline V lookup: CDR1 SGHTS, CDR2 YDEGEE. The CDR3 nucleotides read TGTGCCAGCAGCTATGATGACGGTACTGAAGCTTTCTTT. As protein: CASSYDDGTEAFF.

This clone was seen more than once but under ten times. The chain links TRBV12-2 to TRBJ2-7; the table assigns TRBD2, which was not confirmed against the DNA. TRBV12-2 is annotated as a pseudogene. The CDR3 is 17 amino acids. The CDR3 DNA follows: TGTGCAAGTCGCCTACCCTCCGTGGTAGCGGGGCCCCACGAGCAGTACTTC. It encodes CASRLPSVVAGPHEQYF.

The sample holds a few counts of this clone. The V gene is TRBV6-5, the J gene TRBJ2-7; D unclear. V was clipped by 5 bases and J by 3 bases, with 5 bases between them. This CDR3 has 11 amino acids. Looked up from germline, CDR1 is MNHEY and CDR2 is SVGAGI. CDR3 loop: CASSKDYEQYF. The CDR3 nucleotides are TGTGCCAGCAGTAAAGACTACGAGCAGTACTTC.

The chain combines TRBV11-3 with TRBJ2-5; D is perhaps TRBD2 (6 bases). Germline CDR1 is SGHNT and CDR2 is YENEEA. Between the trimmed V and J ends, which lost 3 bases and 4 bases, there was a span of 15 bases. The CDR3 covers 15 residues. CDR3 protein: CASSFGAGSSETQYF. As DNA, the CDR3 is TGTGCCAGCAGCTTCGGGGCGGGGAGTTCAGAGACCCAGTACTTC.

The CDR3 DNA reads TGTGCCAGCAGCCCAAGGGACCGCCTCTCCTACGAGCAGTACTTC. Translating it yields CASSPRDRLSYEQYF. This chain uses TRBV7-8 with TRBJ2-7; D could derive from TRBD1 or TRBD2 (5 bases each). Trimming stripped 5 bases from V and 0 bases from J, with 14 bases between. The CDR3 is made up of 15 amino acids. Germline values: CDR1 SGHVS, CDR2 FQNEAQ.

V gene TRBV19 combines with J gene TRBJ2-3, with a weak D call TRBD2 (5 bases). Germline CDR1 and CDR2: LNHDA and SQIVND (reference sequence). Trimming shortened V by 5 bases and J by 2 bases, and 14 bases separated the two germline ends. CDR3 length: 15 residues. This chain's CDR3 is CASSPYSAFTDTQYF. CDR3 nucleotide sequence: TGTGCCAGTAGTCCCTATAGCGCCTTCACAGATACGCAGTATTTT. The whole variable domain, filled in from reference TRBV19 and TRBJ2-3, reads DGGITQSPKYLFRKEGQNVTLSCEQNLNHDAMYWYRQDPGQGLRLIYYSQIVNDFQKGDIAEGYSVSREKKESFPLTVTSAQKNPTAFYLCASSPYSAFTDTQYFGPGTRLTVL.

The chain joins TRBV19 to TRBJ1-1; D might be TRBD1 (6 bases). The V end lost 7 bases, the J end lost 0 bases, and 9 bases lay between the germline ends. The CDR3 length is 13 residues. Germline CDR1 is LNHDA and CDR2 is SQIVND (reference sequence). In DNA form, the CDR3 reads TGTGCCAGTAAGGACAGAATGAACACTGAAGCTTTCTTT. It is translated as CASKDRMNTEAFF.

The genes are TRBV23-1 and TRBJ1-2, with a weak D call TRBD1 (6 bases). TRBV23-1 is sorted into the ORF group, with uncertain function. There are 15 residues in the CDR3. The V and J ends lost 0 bases and 6 bases respectively, with 14 bases between them. Written as DNA, the CDR3 is TGCGCCAGCAGTCAATCGAACAGGGAAAATGATGGCTACACCTTC. It yields the protein CASSQSNRENDGYTF.

V and J are TRBV28 and TRBJ2-1; TRBD2 agrees at 10 bases. Trimming at V came to 10 bases and at J to 4 bases, leaving 7 bases not matched to a gene. This CDR3 comprises 14 residues. The germline gives CDR1 MDHEN, CDR2 SYDVKM. The CDR3 DNA is TGTGCCACCACTCTAGCGGGAGATTACAATGAGCAGTTCTTC. Protein sequence: CATTLAGDYNEQFF.

This clone occurred once. This sequence joins TRBV5-1 and TRBJ2-1; a possible D gene is TRBD2 (5 bases). The germline V gene has CDR1 SGHRS and CDR2 YFSETQ. V was trimmed by 3 bases and J by 6 bases, leaving 13 bases between them. This CDR3 is built from 14 residues. The CDR3 DNA is TGCGCCAGCAGCTCCGGGCAAGCGGCCAATGAGCAGTTCTTC. This translates into CASSSGQAANEQFF.

The CDR3 is CASSQTPNTEAFF. CDR3 nucleotides: TGCGCCAGCAGCCAAACGCCGAACACTGAAGCTTTCTTT. This rearrangement joins TRBV4-3 to TRBJ1-1; D remains unclear. This CDR3 comprises 13 residues. V was cut by 2 bases and J by 1 base, with 5 bases left in between. The germline gives CDR1 LGHNA, CDR2 YSLEER.

This clone was seen only once. The V call is TRBV4-1, the J call TRBJ2-5; D possibly uses TRBD1 or TRBD2 (5 bases each). The CDR3 spans 14 residues. CDR1 is MGHRA, CDR2 YSYEKL, per germline. Trimming stripped 0 bases from V and 3 bases from J, with 8 bases between. Here the CDR3 reads CASSQDWGKETQYF. The CDR3 DNA reads TGCGCCAGCAGCCAAGATTGGGGGAAAGAGACCCAGTACTTC.